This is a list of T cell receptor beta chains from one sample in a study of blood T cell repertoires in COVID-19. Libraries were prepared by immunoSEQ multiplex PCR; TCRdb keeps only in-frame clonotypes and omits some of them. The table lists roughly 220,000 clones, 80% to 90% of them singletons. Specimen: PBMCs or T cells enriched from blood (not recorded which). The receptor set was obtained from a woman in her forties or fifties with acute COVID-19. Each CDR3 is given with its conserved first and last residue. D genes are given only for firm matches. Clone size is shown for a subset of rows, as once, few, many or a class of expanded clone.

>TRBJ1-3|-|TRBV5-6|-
CASTRGGSSGNTIYF
TGTGCCAGCACCCGCGGGGGGAGCTCTGGAAACACCATATATTTT
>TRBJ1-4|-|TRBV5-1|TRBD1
CASSRQGENEKLFF
TGCGCCAGCAGCCGACAGGGGGAGAATGAAAAACTGTTTTTT
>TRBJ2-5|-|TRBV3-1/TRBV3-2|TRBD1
CASSTRDRGAETQYF
TGTGCCAGCAGCACGCGGGACAGGGGAGCAGAGACCCAGTACTTC
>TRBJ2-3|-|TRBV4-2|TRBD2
CASSQAGTSGTDTQYF
TGTGCCAGCAGCCAGGCCGGGACTAGCGGCACAGATACGCAGTATTTT
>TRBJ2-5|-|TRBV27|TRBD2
CASSFSGRTETQYF
TGTGCCAGCAGTTTCAGCGGGAGAACAGAGACCCAGTACTTC
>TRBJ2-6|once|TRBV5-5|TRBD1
CASSPRSTGAAISGANVLTF
TGTGCCAGCAGCCCGCGATCGACAGGGGCCGCGATCTCTGGGGCCAACGTCCTGACTTTC
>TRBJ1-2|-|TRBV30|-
CAWSLDSFDTF
TGTGCCTGGTCCCTGGACTCTTTCGACACCTTC
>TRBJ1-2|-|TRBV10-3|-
CAISVPRQGGYGYTF
TGTGCCATCAGTGTCCCTAGGCAGGGCGGCTATGGCTACACCTTC
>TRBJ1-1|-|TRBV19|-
CASSIEVGRENTEAFF
TGTGCCAGTAGTATAGAAGTGGGCAGGGAGAACACTGAAGCTTTCTTT
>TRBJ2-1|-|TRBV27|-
CASSFSGSEQFF
TGTGCCAGCAGTTTTTCGGGGAGTGAGCAGTTCTTC
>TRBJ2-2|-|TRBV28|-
CASKLLVSAGELFF
TGTGCCAGCAAGCTACTAGTCTCCGCCGGGGAGCTGTTTTTT
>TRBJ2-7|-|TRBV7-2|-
CASSLYNSFYEQYF
TGTGCCAGCAGCTTATATAACAGTTTCTACGAGCAGTACTTC
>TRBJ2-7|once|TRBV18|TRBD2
CASSPSGSDYEQYF
TGTGCCAGCTCTCCAAGCGGGAGCGACTACGAGCAGTACTTC
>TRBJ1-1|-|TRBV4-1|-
CASSQVLQWPEAFF
TGCGCCAGCAGCCAAGTCCTCCAGTGGCCTGAAGCTTTCTTT
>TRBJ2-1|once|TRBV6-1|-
CASSEGYYSYNEQFF
TGTGCCAGCAGTGAAGGCTACTACTCCTACAATGAGCAGTTCTTC
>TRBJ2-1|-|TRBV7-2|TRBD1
CASSSGQGGYNEQFF
TGTGCCAGCAGCTCGGGACAGGGAGGCTACAATGAGCAGTTCTTC
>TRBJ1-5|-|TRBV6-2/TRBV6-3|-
CASSYNLPGPGGPQHF
TGTGCCAGCAGTTACAACCTACCGGGACCGGGGGGGCCCCAGCATTTT
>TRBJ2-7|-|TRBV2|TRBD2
CAFREGSGPYEQYF
TGTGCCTTCCGGGAGGGTAGCGGCCCCTACGAGCAGTACTTC
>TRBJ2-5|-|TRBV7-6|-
CASSVSGQETQYF
TGTGCCAGCAGCGTCTCAGGTCAAGAGACCCAGTACTTC
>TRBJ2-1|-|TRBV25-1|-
CASSVSNNEQFF
TGTGCCAGCAGTGTTAGCAACAATGAGCAGTTCTTC
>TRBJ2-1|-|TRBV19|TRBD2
CASSIGTSASSYNEQFF
TGTGCCAGTAGTATAGGTACTAGCGCTAGCTCCTACAATGAGCAGTTCTTC
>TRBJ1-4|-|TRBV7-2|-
CASSLGEGMGEKLFF
TGTGCCAGCAGCTTAGGGGAGGGAATGGGTGAAAAACTGTTTTTT
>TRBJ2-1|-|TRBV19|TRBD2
CASREASGGPYNEQFF
TGTGCCAGTAGAGAAGCTAGCGGGGGACCCTACAATGAGCAGTTCTTC
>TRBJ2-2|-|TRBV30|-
CAWSQPGLLTGELFF
TGTGCCTGGAGCCAACCGGGACTCCTGACCGGGGAGCTGTTTTTT
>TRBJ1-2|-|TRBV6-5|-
CASSYFGQNYGYTF
TGTGCCAGCAGTTACTTTGGACAGAACTATGGCTACACCTTC
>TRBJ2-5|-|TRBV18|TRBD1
CASSPLPGQGYQETQYF
TGTGCCAGCTCACCCCTGCCGGGACAGGGGTACCAAGAGACCCAGTACTTC
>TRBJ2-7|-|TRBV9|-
CASSDLYEQYF
TGTGCCAGCAGCGACTTATACGAGCAGTACTTC
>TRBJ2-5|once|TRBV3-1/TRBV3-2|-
CASSHIGTAGETQYF
TGTGCCAGCAGCCACATAGGGACGGCGGGGGAGACCCAGTACTTC
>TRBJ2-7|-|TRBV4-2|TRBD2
CASSQDLGQASGYEQYF
TGTGCCAGCAGCCAAGATCTTGGTCAGGCTAGCGGCTACGAGCAGTACTTC
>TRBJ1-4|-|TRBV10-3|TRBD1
CAISGTGDEKLFF
TGTGCCATCAGTGGGACAGGGGATGAAAAACTGTTTTTT
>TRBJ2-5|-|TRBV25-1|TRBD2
CASSAWTSGLETQYF
TGTGCCAGCAGTGCTTGGACTAGCGGATTGGAGACCCAGTACTTC
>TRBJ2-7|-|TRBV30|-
CAWSAGDYSYEQYF
TGTGCCTGGAGTGCGGGTGACTACTCCTACGAGCAGTACTTC
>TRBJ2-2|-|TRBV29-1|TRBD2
CSATGTSGRVTGELFF
TGCAGCGCTACCGGGACTAGCGGGAGGGTGACCGGGGAGCTGTTTTTT
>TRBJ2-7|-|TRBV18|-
CASSPIQGASGASGVYEQYF
TGTGCCAGCTCACCGATCCAGGGGGCTAGCGGGGCCTCAGGTGTCTACGAGCAGTACTTC
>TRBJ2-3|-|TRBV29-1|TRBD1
CSADRTGLVDTQYF
TGCAGCGCCGACAGGACAGGGTTAGTTGATACGCAGTATTTT
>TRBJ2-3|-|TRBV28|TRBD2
CASSSYGGARDTQYF
TGTGCCAGCAGTTCTTACGGGGGGGCACGGGATACGCAGTATTTT
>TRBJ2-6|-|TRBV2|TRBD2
CASSPSGITGANVLTF
TGTGCCAGTTCCCCCAGCGGGATTACTGGGGCCAACGTCCTGACTTTC
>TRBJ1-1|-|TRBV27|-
CASRHGGRGENTEAFF
TGTGCCAGCAGACACGGGGGGCGAGGGGAAAACACTGAAGCTTTCTTT
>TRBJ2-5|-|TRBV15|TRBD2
CATSRVAGAGETQYF
TGTGCCACCAGCAGAGTAGCGGGAGCGGGAGAGACCCAGTACTTC
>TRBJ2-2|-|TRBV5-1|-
CASSSLVGAGELFF
TGCGCCAGCAGCTCGCTAGTAGGGGCCGGGGAGCTGTTTTTT
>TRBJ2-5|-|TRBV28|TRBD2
CASSFPAGGLGETQYF
TGTGCCAGCAGTTTTCCCGCGGGAGGGCTGGGGGAGACCCAGTACTTC
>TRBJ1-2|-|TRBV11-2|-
CASSSNRESLLNGYTF
TGTGCCAGCAGTTCAAACAGGGAGTCTTTGCTAAATGGCTACACCTTC
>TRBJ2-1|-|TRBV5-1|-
CASSPAGTVSYNEQFF
TGCGCCAGCAGCCCCGCGGGGACGGTCTCCTACAATGAGCAGTTCTTC
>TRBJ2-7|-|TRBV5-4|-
CASSSLTSPYEQYF
TGTGCCAGCAGCTCCCTGACTAGTCCCTACGAGCAGTACTTC
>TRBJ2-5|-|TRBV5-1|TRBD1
CASSLAQAGGTETQYF
TGCGCCAGCAGCTTGGCCCAAGCAGGGGGCACGGAGACCCAGTACTTC
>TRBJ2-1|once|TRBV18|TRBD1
CASSSRDRGTSWNEQFF
TGTGCCAGCTCATCCCGGGACAGGGGCACCTCCTGGAATGAGCAGTTCTTC
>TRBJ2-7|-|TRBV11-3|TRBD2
CASSLAGGIYEQYF
TGTGCCAGCAGCTTAGCGGGGGGGATCTACGAGCAGTACTTC
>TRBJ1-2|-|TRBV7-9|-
CASSPWTETNYGYTF
TGTGCCAGCAGCCCATGGACAGAGACTAACTATGGCTACACCTTC
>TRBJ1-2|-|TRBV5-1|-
CASRSPGQPNYGYTF
TGCGCCAGCAGGTCTCCGGGACAACCTAACTATGGCTACACCTTC
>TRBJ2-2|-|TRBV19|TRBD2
CASRPLAGSDGELFF
TGTGCCAGTAGGCCACTAGCGGGATCCGACGGGGAGCTGTTTTTT
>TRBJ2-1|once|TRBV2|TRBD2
CASRATSGAYNEQFF
TGTGCCAGCAGGGCGACTAGCGGAGCTTACAATGAGCAGTTCTTC
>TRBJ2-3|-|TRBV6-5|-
CASSYMGLSTDTQYF
TGTGCCAGCAGTTATATGGGGCTTAGCACAGATACGCAGTATTTT